Shown below are 3 T cell receptor beta chains from a single sample sequenced in a study of blood T cells in healthy people across ages. Then a second PCR, running roughly 7 to 12 cycles, was carried out with a sample-barcoded 5' primer and a J-beta primer mix. One entry per CDR3 protein results from TCRdb running MiXCR on the 5' RACE reads. The sample comprises about 630,000 distinct CDR3 sequences, 20% to 25% of which are singletons, and more than 3% rests with the top ten. Material for sequencing was blood. All receptors come from a man between 65 and 80 years old in good health.

The chain combines TRBV27 with TRBJ1-1; D remains ambiguous. Germline assignment: CDR1 MNHEY and CDR2 SMNVEV (reference sequence). V was pared by 3 bases and J by 4 bases, with 12 bases between. The CDR3 covers 14 residues. The CDR3 bases are TGTGCCAGCAGTTTGATGGGGAGAGTCACTGAAGCTTTCTTT. Its protein product is CASSLMGRVTEAFF.

The chain joins TRBV24-1 to TRBJ2-5; D perhaps matches TRBD1 (6 bases). There are 15 residues in the CDR3. CDR1 is KGHDR, CDR2 SFDVKD, per germline. Trimming shortened V by 0 bases and J by 2 bases, and 9 bases separated the two germline ends. CDR3 sequence reads: CATSDLGQGQETQYF. The CDR3 nucleotides read TGTGCCACCAGTGATTTGGGCCAGGGGCAAGAGACCCAGTACTTC.

This chain uses TRBV20-1 with TRBJ2-4, with 7 bases lining up with TRBD2. V lost 3 bases and J lost 4; bases outside the gene matches: 3. The germline V gene encodes CDR1 DFQATT and CDR2 SNEGSKA (reference sequence). CDR3 length: 13 amino acids. DNA for the CDR3: TGCAGTGCTAGGCTGCGGGGGAAAAACATTCAGTACTTC. The encoded protein is CSARLRGKNIQYF.